This T cell receptor beta chain was identified during a study of cytomegalovirus exposure and HLA in healthy donors. General observations from the study: A later analysis found TCR association rates differed by HLA locus, highest for DRB1 and lowest for HLA-C. Among the most significant clusters, several appeared linked to common viral pathogens in a later analysis.

CDR1 is KGHSH and CDR2 is LQKENI in the germline V gene. The CDR3 consists of 15 residues. V shed 3 bases and J shed 2 bases, with 10 bases lying between them. The PCR made use of 60 Vbeta and 13 Jbeta primers. TCRdb keeps only in-frame clones here, not all; method: immunoSEQ multiplex PCR. The sample lists about 190,000 clones, almost 75% occurring once. On this clone: Its antigen is currently unknown.

This TCR was recovered from a woman aged 30 to 39 in good health and CMV-seropositive. This chain connects TRBV18 to TRBJ2-2; TRBD1 might be the D (5 bases). Sequenced: PBMCs. CDR3 DNA sequence: TGTGCCAGCTCACCTCGGACACCAAACACCGGGGAGCTGTTTTTT. Translated: CASSPRTPNTGELFF.